This T cell receptor (beta chain) was profiled in a study of CXCR3-negative and CXCR3-positive naive CD8 T cells. CD45RO-CCR7+CD27+CD95- was the phenotype of naive CD8+ T cells. Note on this clonotype: The antigen remains unidentified.

Through 5' RACE with UMI labels, the TRB cDNA libraries were prepared. TCRdb re-called the 5' RACE reads, yielding one record per CDR3 amino acid sequence without DNA. The sample has around 140,000 distinct CDR3 sequences; the top ten hold around 0.44%. The study's findings and limits: Compared with CXCR3-negative naive cells, CXCR3-positive naive cells showed more hydrophobic TRB CDR3s. Within a donor, both naive subsets shared TRBV-TRBJ usage, unlike memory cells. Both naive subsets had comparably high diversity; memory CD8+ cells much lower. It was found that naive subsets had comparable surface CD5, and TCR strength was inferred from TRB CDR3 properties.

The CDR3 extends over 15 amino acids. Germline CDR1 is SGHRS and CDR2 is YFSETQ. The chain joins TRBV5-1 to TRBJ1-2; TCRdb selects TRBD1, and the lack of DNA leaves this call unchecked. The sequencing sample was made of naive CXCR3+ CD8+ T cells from blood. The subset here: CD45RO-CCR7+CD27+CD95- naive CD8+ T cells expressing CXCR3 (TNR3+). The clonotype comes from a human donor in good health. Some clones in this sample may be carry-over from other donors' samples. The CDR3 spells CASSLFAGEYYGYTF. The whole variable domain, remainder taken from reference TRBV5-1 and TRBJ1-2, is KAGVTQTPRYLIKTRGQQVTLSCSPISGHRSVSWYQQTPGQGLQFLFEYFSETQRNKGNFPGRFSGRQFSNSRSEMNVSTLELGDSALYLCASSLFAGEYYGYTFGSGTRLTVV.